This T cell receptor (beta chain) was sequenced during a study of T-cell memory formation after mild COVID-19. This CDR3 region has 14 residues. Germline V lookup: CDR1 SGHRS, CDR2 YFSETQ. V was trimmed by 2 bases and J by 5 bases, leaving 11 bases between them. Findings and caveats of the study: Second-wave clones reaching peak frequency on day 37 lacked confirmed SARS-CoV-2 specificity. Of the contracting clones, CD4+ ones lay mainly in CM and EM, and CD8+ ones in EMRA. There was a balanced CD4/CD8 profile in clones contracting day 15 to 85, and later expanders leaned CD4+. Several responding clones turned up in pre-infection memory, indicating that cross-reactive memory may have taken part.

This clonotype was found many times. Its matching antigen is unknown. Each CDR3 protein is one row after TCRdb ran MiXCR on the 5' RACE reads. The repertoire includes about 290,000 distinct CDR3 sequences, more than 15% of them detected once, and around 23% sits in the top ten. Sequenced material: PBMCs or a T cell subset sorted from them (not recorded which). The receptor comes from a man between 18 and 35 years old who had mild COVID-19 (a few samples of this study predate the infection). Cell type and time point are not known. The J gene is TRBJ2-1, the V gene TRBV5-1; D may be TRBD1 (6 bases). The CDR3 region is CASSFLQGNNEQFF. The CDR3 region has the DNA TGCGCCAGCAGCTTTCTACAGGGTAACAATGAGCAGTTCTTC.